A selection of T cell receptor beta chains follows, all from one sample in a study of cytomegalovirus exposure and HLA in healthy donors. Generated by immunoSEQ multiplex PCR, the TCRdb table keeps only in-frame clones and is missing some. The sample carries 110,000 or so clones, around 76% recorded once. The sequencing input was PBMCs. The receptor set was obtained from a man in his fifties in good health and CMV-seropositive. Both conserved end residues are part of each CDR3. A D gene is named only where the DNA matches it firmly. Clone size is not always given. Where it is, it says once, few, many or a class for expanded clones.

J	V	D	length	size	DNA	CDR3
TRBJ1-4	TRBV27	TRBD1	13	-	TGTGCCACCTCCGGGACAGGGGATGAAAAACTGTTTTTT	CATSGTGDEKLFF
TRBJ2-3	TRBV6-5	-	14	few	TGTGCCAGCACCGATTCAGCGGGTACAGATACGCAGTATTTT	CASTDSAGTDTQYF
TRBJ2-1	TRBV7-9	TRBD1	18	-	TGTGCCAGCAGCTTACCCCTGGAAACAGGGGGCCCCTACAATGAGCAGTTCTTC	CASSLPLETGGPYNEQFF
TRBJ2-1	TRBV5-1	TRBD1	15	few	TGCGCCAGCAGCTTGGAGACAGGGGGGTGGAATGAGCAGTTCTTC	CASSLETGGWNEQFF
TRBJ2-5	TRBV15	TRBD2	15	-	TGTGCCACCAGCGGGGCGGGAGGGGAGCAAGAGACCCAGTACTTC	CATSGAGGEQETQYF
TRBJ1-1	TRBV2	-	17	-	TGTGCCAGCAGTGAATTATACAGGAATACCCTGAACACTGAAGCTTTCTTT	CASSELYRNTLNTEAFF
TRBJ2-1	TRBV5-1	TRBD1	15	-	TGCGCCAGCAGCTCGACAGGGAATTCTTACAATGAGCAGTTCTTC	CASSSTGNSYNEQFF
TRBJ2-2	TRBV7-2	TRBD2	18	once	TGTGCCAGCATCAGTTTCGCGGGGGGGACAGAGTACACCGGGGAGCTGTTTTTT	CASISFAGGTEYTGELFF
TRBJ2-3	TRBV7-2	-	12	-	TGTGCCAGCAGCCTCGGACTCAATACGCAGTATTTT	CASSLGLNTQYF
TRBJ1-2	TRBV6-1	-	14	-	TGTGCCAGCAATACCTCAGGGGCCAGAAGGGGCTACACCTTC	CASNTSGARRGYTF
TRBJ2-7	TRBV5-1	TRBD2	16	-	TGCGCCAGCAGCTTGCGGGCTAGCGGGAGGGCCTCCGAGCAGTACTTC	CASSLRASGRASEQYF
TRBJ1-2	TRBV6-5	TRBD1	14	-	TGTGCCAGCAGTTACCCCGGACAGGGTCAAGGCTACACCTTC	CASSYPGQGQGYTF
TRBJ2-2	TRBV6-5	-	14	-	TGTGCCAGCAGTCGGCAGGGATTGGACGGGGAGCTGTTTTTT	CASSRQGLDGELFF
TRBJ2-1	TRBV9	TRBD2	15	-	TGTGCCAGCAGCGAGGAGCAGGGACTATACAATGAGCAGTTCTTC	CASSEEQGLYNEQFF
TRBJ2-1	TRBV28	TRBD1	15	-	TGTGCCAGCAGAATAGGGACAGGGGATTACAATGAGCAGTTCTTC	CASRIGTGDYNEQFF
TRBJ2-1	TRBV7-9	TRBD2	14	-	TGTGCCAGCAGCTTAGTGGTAGCGGGGAATGAGCAGTTCTTC	CASSLVVAGNEQFF
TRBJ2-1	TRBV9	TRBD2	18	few	TGTGCCAGCAGCGTAGGGACTAGCGGGGGGGTATCCTACAATGAGCAGTTCTTC	CASSVGTSGGVSYNEQFF
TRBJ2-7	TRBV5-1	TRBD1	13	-	TGCGCCAGCAGCACGGGACAGGGGTACGAGCAGTACTTC	CASSTGQGYEQYF
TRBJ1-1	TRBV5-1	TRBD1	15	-	TGCGCCAGCAGGCCCACAGGGGTCGCGAACACTGAAGCTTTCTTT	CASRPTGVANTEAFF
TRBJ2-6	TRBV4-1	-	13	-	TGCGCCAGCAGCCCCCCCCCGGGCAACGTCCTGACTTTC	CASSPPPGNVLTF
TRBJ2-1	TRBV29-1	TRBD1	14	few	TGCAGCGCCCTGGACAGGGAGACCAACAATGAGCAGTTCTTC	CSALDRETNNEQFF
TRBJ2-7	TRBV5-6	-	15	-	TGTGCCAGCAGCTTGTTGGAGGGGAGGATCAGCGAGCAGTACTTC	CASSLLEGRISEQYF
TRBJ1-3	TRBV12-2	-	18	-	TGTGCAAGTCGCTTAGACGGCACATTAGCAAGGTCTGGAAACACCATATATTTT	CASRLDGTLARSGNTIYF
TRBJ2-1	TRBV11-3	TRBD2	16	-	TGTGCCAGCAGCCAAAGGCGGGGGACTAGCGGCAATGAGCAGTTCTTC	CASSQRRGTSGNEQFF
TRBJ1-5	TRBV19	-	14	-	TGTGCCAGTACCAAACCCGGGAGGGTGCAGCCCCAGCATTTT	CASTKPGRVQPQHF
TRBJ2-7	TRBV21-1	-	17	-	TGTGCCAGCAGCAAAGCGGAGATGGCAGTAATAACCTACGAGCAGTACTTC	CASSKAEMAVITYEQYF
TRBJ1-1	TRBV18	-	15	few	TGTGCCAGCTCACCACCCGGGGGTGCGAACACTGAAGCTTTCTTT	CASSPPGGANTEAFF
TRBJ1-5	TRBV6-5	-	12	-	TGTGCCAGCAACAGTCCCAATCAGCCCCAGCATTTT	CASNSPNQPQHF
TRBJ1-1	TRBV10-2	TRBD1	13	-	TGCGCCAGCAGGGGACAGGAGAACACTGAAGCTTTCTTT	CASRGQENTEAFF
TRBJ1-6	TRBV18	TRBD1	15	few	TGTGCCAGCTCACCGGGGGACAGGAATAATTCACCCCTCCACTTT	CASSPGDRNNSPLHF
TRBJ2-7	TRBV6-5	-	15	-	TGTGCCAGCAGTTACTCGAGGCTTCCCTACTACGAGCAGTACTTC	CASSYSRLPYYEQYF
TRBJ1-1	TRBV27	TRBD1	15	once	TGTGCCAGCAGTGCGGGGACAGGGGGATACACTGAAGCTTTCTTT	CASSAGTGGYTEAFF
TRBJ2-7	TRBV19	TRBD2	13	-	TGTGCCAGCTCTTATAGCGGGCAATACGAGCAGTACTTC	CASSYSGQYEQYF
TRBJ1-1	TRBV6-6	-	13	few	TGTGCCAGCAGTTACGCGGACAGAGTTGAAGCTTTCTTT	CASSYADRVEAFF